A single sample gave rise to the 21 T cell receptor beta chains below, sequenced in a study of blood T cell repertoires in COVID-19. The repertoire was sequenced with immunoSEQ multiplex PCR; TCRdb's copy has only in-frame clones and lacks some. The sample has some 150,000 clones; about 86% are singletons. The sample taken for sequencing was peripheral blood. The receptors come from a man between 70 and 80 years old with acute or convalescent COVID-19.

The chain has TRBV7-9 and TRBJ1-6; 8 bases line up with TRBD1. The germline gives CDR1 SEHNR, CDR2 FQNEAQ (reference sequence). The CDR3 has 15 amino acids. V shed 5 bases, J shed 9 bases, and the junction held 9 bases outside the gene matches. CDR3 amino acids: CASSLTGERGSPLHF. CDR3 in DNA: TGTGCCAGCAGCCTGACAGGGGAAAGAGGTTCACCCCTCCACTTT. Based on the CDR3 plus reference TRBV7-9 and TRBJ1-6, the full variable domain is DTGVSQNPRHKITKRGQNVTFRCDPISEHNRLYWYRQTLGQGPEFLTYFQNEAQLEKSRLLSDRFSAERPKGSFSTLEIQRTEQGDSAMYLCASSLTGERGSPLHFGNGTRLTVT.

For the CDR3, the DNA is TGTGCCAGCAGTTTAGGGTCTGTACTAGCGGGAGGGACCGGGGAGCTGTTTTTT. It specifies CASSLGSVLAGGTGELFF. This sequence joins TRBV28 and TRBJ2-2; TRBD2 agrees at 13 bases. From germline, CDR1 is MDHEN and CDR2 SYDVKM. Trimming removed 2 bases from V and 5 bases from J; junction bases left unmatched: 8. CDR3 length equals 18 residues.

V gene TRBV3-1 (or the pseudogene TRBV3-2) combines with J gene TRBJ2-7, with D hard to call. V was trimmed by 4 bases and J by 0 bases, leaving 7 bases between them. CDR1 is LGHDT and CDR2 is YNNKEL in the germline V gene (reference sequence). The CDR3 contains 13 residues. This chain's CDR3 is CASSLTDSYEQYF. The DNA for the CDR3 is TGTGCCAGCAGCCTAACTGACTCCTACGAGCAGTACTTC.

The rearrangement uses TRBV25-1 and TRBJ2-4, with 8 bases aligning to TRBD1. Trimming cost V 1 base and J 3 bases; bases outside gene matches: 5. Looked up from germline, CDR1 is MGHDK and CDR2 is SYGVNS. There are 16 residues in the CDR3. CDR3 nucleotide sequence: TGTGCCAGCAGTGAATCAGGACAGGGACTCAAAAACATTCAGTACTTC. Amino acids: CASSESGQGLKNIQYF.

The genes are TRBV12-3 or TRBV12-4 and TRBJ2-3; TRBD1 matches at 8 bases. The CDR3 has 13 amino acids. J was trimmed by 6 bases and V by 5 bases; bases with no gene match: 4. The CDR3 sequence: CASSPGGADTQYF. CDR3 bases: TGTGCCAGCAGTCCAGGGGGCGCGGATACGCAGTATTTT.

A single count supports this clone. The chain couples TRBV10-3 to TRBJ2-7, with a weak D call TRBD2 (5 bases). The germline CDR1 and CDR2 sequences are ENHRY and SYGVKD. The V and J ends lost 3 bases and 3 bases respectively, with 12 bases between them. The CDR3 totals 14 residues. The CDR3 loop reads CAISEGTGSYEQYF. CDR3 sequence (DNA): TGTGCCATCAGTGAAGGCACGGGAAGCTACGAGCAGTACTTC.

V gene TRBV5-1 combines with J gene TRBJ2-3; D is unresolved. The CDR3 extends over 13 amino acids. The V end was cut by 0 bases, the J end by 6 bases, with 8 bases between. Germline CDR1 and CDR2: SGHRS and YFSETQ. The CDR3 sequence: CASSLGGADTQYF. DNA for the CDR3: TGCGCCAGCAGCTTGGGAGGAGCGGATACGCAGTATTTT. Full variable domain (remainder filled in from reference TRBV5-1 and TRBJ2-3): KAGVTQTPRYLIKTRGQQVTLSCSPISGHRSVSWYQQTPGQGLQFLFEYFSETQRNKGNFPGRFSGRQFSNSRSEMNVSTLELGDSALYLCASSLGGADTQYFGPGTRLTVL.

This clone was seen just once. The rearrangement links TRBV6-5 to TRBJ2-1; 10 bases line up with TRBD2. J gave up 2 bases and V 7 bases, and 2 bases lay outside the gene matches. The CDR3 has 14 amino acids. Germline-derived CDR1 and CDR2 are MNHEY and SVGAGI. The CDR3 region has the DNA TGTGCCAGCACTCTAGCGGGAGCCTACAATGAGCAGTTCTTC. Its translation is CASTLAGAYNEQFF.

The chain combines TRBV19 with TRBJ1-2, with D perhaps matching TRBD1 (6 bases). Trimming shortened V by 8 bases and J by 0 bases, and 13 bases separated the two germline ends. Germline CDR1 reads LNHDA; CDR2 reads SQIVND (reference sequence). This CDR3 has 14 residues. The CDR3 nucleotides read TGTGCCAGTGCCCAGGGACACCCTAACTATGGCTACACCTTC. Translation gives CASAQGHPNYGYTF.

Concerning this clone: The sample holds other DNA sequences that translate to the same CDR3. V gene TRBV15 combines with J gene TRBJ2-1; the D is unclear. Trimming left V 0 bases short and J 5 bases short, with 5 bases between. Germline CDR1 reads LNHNV; CDR2 reads YYDKDF (reference sequence). CDR3 length equals 13 residues. The CDR3 region is CATSRDRNNEQFF. DNA for the CDR3: TGTGCCACCAGCAGAGACAGGAACAATGAGCAGTTCTTC.

This rearrangement joins TRBV7-8 to TRBJ2-5; TRBD2 might be the D (6 bases). V was clipped by 5 bases and J by 1 base, with 11 bases between them. Germline CDR1 reads SGHVS; CDR2 reads FQNEAQ. The CDR3 is 14 amino acids. In DNA form, the CDR3 reads TGTGCCAGCAGCCGGACTATAATCCAAGAGACCCAGTACTTC. Amino acid sequence: CASSRTIIQETQYF.

The chain is built from TRBV27 and TRBJ2-3; 15 bases agree with TRBD2. V gave up 4 bases and J gave up 0 bases; unmatched junction bases: 8. This CDR3 is 19 amino acids long. The germline CDR1 and CDR2 sequences are MNHEY and SMNVEV (reference sequence). The CDR3, as DNA: TGTGCCAGCAGTTCAGGGACTAGCGGGAGGTGGACGAGCACAGATACGCAGTATTTT. Amino acids: CASSSGTSGRWTSTDTQYF.

This rearrangement joins TRBV9 to TRBJ2-5; the match to TRBD2 covers 11 bases. This CDR3 region has 17 residues. After removal of 0 bases from V and 4 bases from J, the junction contained 8 bases not matched to a gene. Germline V lookup: CDR1 SGDLS, CDR2 YYNGEE. CDR3 loop: CASSVGASGRWIETQYF. In DNA form, the CDR3 reads TGTGCCAGCAGCGTAGGGGCTAGCGGGAGGTGGATAGAGACCCAGTACTTC.

This chain links TRBV5-1 with TRBJ2-7; 7 nucleotides line up with TRBD2. Germline V gene data show CDR1 as SGHRS and CDR2 as YFSETQ. The junction had 3 bases not matched to a gene; V was cut back by 0 bases and J by 0 bases. The CDR3 loop spans 15 amino acids. Written as DNA, the CDR3 is TGCGCCAGCAGCTTGGAACTAGCGAACTCCTACGAGCAGTACTTC. It codes for CASSLELANSYEQYF.

The V call is TRBV5-6, the J call TRBJ2-3; 8 positions agree with TRBD1. The CDR3 is 15 residues long. V lost 1 base and J lost 4; bases outside the gene matches: 5. Germline V lookup: CDR1 SGHDT, CDR2 YYEEEE. CDR3 nucleotide sequence: TGTGCCAGCAGCTTGTATGCACAGGGGGCAGATACGCAGTATTTT. Translation: CASSLYAQGADTQYF.

V gene TRBV29-1 combines with J gene TRBJ2-1; TRBD1 aligns across 7 bases. CDR3 size: 15 residues. Germline values: CDR1 SQVTM, CDR2 ANQGSEA. V was pared by 6 bases and J by 0 bases, with 8 bases of the junction left unmatched. The CDR3 bases are TGCAGCGTACCGACAGGGTCAAGCTCCTACAATGAGCAGTTCTTC. Translated: CSVPTGSSSYNEQFF.

The rearrangement links TRBV5-1 to TRBJ2-2; 10 bases map to TRBD1. The CDR3 length is 16 residues. Germline trimming cut 6 bases from V and 5 bases from J; bases unmatched to any gene: 10. Germline values: CDR1 SGHRS, CDR2 YFSETQ. As DNA, the CDR3 is TGCGCCAGCACGCGACAGGGGGCCTCGCAAACCGGGGAGCTGTTTTTT. The encoded protein is CASTRQGASQTGELFF.

This chain connects TRBV7-2 to TRBJ2-1, with TRBD2 identical over 10 bases. Germline trimming cut 5 bases from V and 2 bases from J; bases unmatched to any gene: 6. The germline V gene encodes CDR1 SGHTA and CDR2 FQGNSA. The length of the CDR3 is 16 residues. In nucleotides, the CDR3 is TGTGCCAGCAGCATTGCTAGCGGGAGTACCTACAATGAGCAGTTCTTC. Translating gives CASSIASGSTYNEQFF.

A single count supports this clone. V is TRBV18 and J is TRBJ2-2, with TRBD1 matching 12 bases. CDR3 length equals 14 residues. CDR1 KGHSH and CDR2 LQKENI come from the germline V gene. The V and J ends lost 10 bases and 7 bases, in that order; junction bases with no gene match: 7. The CDR3 DNA reads as TGTGCCACCACCGGGACAGGGGGCGACGGGGAGCTGTTTTTT. It is translated as CATTGTGGDGELFF.

The chain combines TRBV4-2 with TRBJ2-1, with TRBD2 identical over 10 bases. The germline gives CDR1 LGHNA, CDR2 YNFKEQ. J lost 9 bases, V lost 0 bases, and 8 bases had no gene match. This CDR3 has 16 amino acids. The CDR3 bases are TGTGCCAGCAGCCAAGATTTACTAGCGGGATTTTCTGAGCAGTTCTTC. It specifies CASSQDLLAGFSEQFF.

This chain connects TRBV18 to TRBJ2-2; 8 bases are a match to TRBD2. With 3 bases clipped from V and 1 base from J, the junction kept 10 bases outside the gene matches. Germline-derived CDR1 and CDR2 are KGHSH and LQKENI. The CDR3 is 18 residues long. CDR3 nucleotide sequence: TGTGCCAGCTCACCGTTATCCTTAGCGGGGTTGAACACCGGGGAGCTGTTTTTT. Its translation is CASSPLSLAGLNTGELFF.